This T cell receptor (beta chain) was sequenced during a study of OX40 agonist ivuxolimab in advanced cancers. Notes on the study in general: At 0.1 to 3.0 mg/kg and by week 6, CD4+ and CD8+ T cells in the blood had expanded clonally.

Profiled with immunoSEQ multiplex PCR; TCRdb holds only in-frame clones, not every one. Among about 13,000 clones listed, 67% were seen once. V gave up 3 bases and J gave up 0 bases; unmatched junction bases: 7. The CDR3 has 16 residues. The germline CDR1 and CDR2 sequences are MGHRA and YSYEKL. About this clone: Its antigen is currently unknown.

This TCR came from an adult with an advanced solid tumor such as melanoma, head and neck, liver or kidney cancer. This sequence joins TRBV4-1 and TRBJ1-1, with 7 bases matching TRBD1. This specimen consisted of CD4+ or CD8+ T cells sorted from blood, obtained in a trial of the OX40 agonist ivuxolimab. CDR3 sequence reads: CASSQVLQGMNTEAFF. The CDR3 coding sequence is TGCGCCAGCAGCCAGGTCTTACAGGGGATGAACACTGAAGCTTTCTTT.